These 17 T cell receptor beta chains were all obtained from the same sample, sequenced in a study of CD8 T cells in ankylosing spondylitis. TCRdb processed the 5' RACE reads anew with MiXCR; each CDR3 protein has one entry. This table has around 230,000 distinct CDR3 sequences, 7% to 10% appearing once. The material sequenced was blood, either unsorted or a sorted T cell fraction (not recorded which). The receptors derive from a female donor with ankylosing spondylitis or in good health (not recorded which).

This clonotype was recorded at least ten times. The gene calls are TRBV5-1 and TRBJ2-2, with 8 bases lining up with TRBD2. The CDR3 consists of 16 residues. The V gene end was trimmed by 4 bases and the J gene end by 4 bases; junction bases not matched to a gene: 9. Germline V gene sequence: CDR1 SGHRS, CDR2 YFSETQ. This chain's CDR3 is CASSLASGRPTGELFF. DNA of the CDR3: TGCGCCAGCAGCCTTGCTAGCGGGCGTCCCACCGGGGAGCTGTTTTTT. Full variable domain (missing parts from reference TRBV5-1 and TRBJ2-2): KAGVTQTPRYLIKTRGQQVTLSCSPISGHRSVSWYQQTPGQGLQFLFEYFSETQRNKGNFPGRFSGRQFSNSRSEMNVSTLELGDSALYLCASSLASGRPTGELFFGEGSRLTVL.

As regards this clonotype: The junction departs from germline at one end; a sequencing error may be responsible. The chain couples TRBV20-1 to TRBJ2-1; D gene unclear. Germline V gene lookup returns CDR1 DFQATT and CDR2 SNEGSKA (reference sequence). The CDR3 has 15 residues. The CDR3: CGAAKRRERRLTQFF. CDR3 sequence (DNA): TGCGGTGCCGCAAAACGCAGAGAGCGACGCCTTACCCAGTTCTTC.

This clonotype was seen many times. The chain carries TRBV29-1 and TRBJ2-1; no reliable D call. V gave up 1 base and J gave up 8 bases, with 9 bases separating them. From germline, CDR1 is SQVTM and CDR2 ANQGSEA. The CDR3 is 12 residues long. The CDR3 protein is CSVEGSPDEQFF. Here the CDR3 DNA reads TGCAGCGTTGAAGGGAGTCCCGATGAGCAGTTCTTC.

This clonotype was counted at least ten times. The chain has TRBV28 and TRBJ2-1; 10 bases fit TRBD2. Per germline, CDR1 MDHEN and CDR2 SYDVKM. Trimming removed 7 bases from V and 9 bases from J; junction bases left unmatched: 12. CDR3 size: 15 residues. The chain's CDR3 is CASIGEREGNVEQFF. CDR3 DNA sequence: TGTGCCAGCATCGGAGAGCGGGAGGGGAACGTTGAGCAGTTCTTC.

The genes are TRBV7-9 and TRBJ1-4; D unclear. Trimming removed 1 base at V and 4 bases at J, with 13 bases between. CDR1 SEHNR and CDR2 FQNEAQ come from the germline V gene (reference sequence). The CDR3 covers 16 residues. CDR3 sequence: CASSLEYATINEKLFF. The CDR3, as DNA: TGTGCCAGCAGCTTAGAGTACGCGACAATTAATGAAAAACTGTTTTTT.

This clonotype occurred many times. This rearrangement joins TRBV5-1 to TRBJ1-4, with TRBD1 as a possible D gene (5 bases). The V end lost 2 bases, the J end lost 5 bases, and 10 bases lay between the germline ends. Germline lookup yields CDR1 SGHRS and CDR2 YFSETQ. The CDR3 contains 14 residues. The DNA for the CDR3 is TGCGCCAGCAGCTTCGGCAGGGAAAATGAAAAACTGTTTTTT. It yields the protein CASSFGRENEKLFF.

This clonotype was counted many times. The V gene is TRBV12-3 or TRBV12-4, the J gene TRBJ2-7; D tentatively reads TRBD1 or TRBD2 (5 bases each). V lost 7 bases and J 3 bases, leaving 16 bases between the germline ends. The CDR3 has 14 amino acids. CDR3 nucleotide sequence: TGTGCCAGCACCCGGACGGGACCCAACTACGAGCAGTACTTC. Translating gives CASTRTGPNYEQYF.

This clonotype was observed at least ten times. The CDR3: CSARDPLGGYTF. As DNA, the CDR3 is TGCAGTGCTAGAGATCCTTTAGGGGGCTACACCTTC. V is TRBV20-1 and J is TRBJ1-2; D is unresolved. This CDR3 is 12 amino acids long. V lost 0 bases, J lost 8 bases, and 10 bases lay in between. The germline V gene encodes CDR1 DFQATT and CDR2 SNEGSKA (reference sequence).

This sequence joins TRBV5-1 and TRBJ1-6, with D perhaps TRBD1 (6 bases). CDR1 SGHRS and CDR2 YFSETQ come from the germline V gene. Trimming removed 1 base at V and 10 bases at J, with 12 bases between. This CDR3 is 14 amino acids long. CDR3 sequence: CASSLKDSGSPLHF. The CDR3, as DNA: TGCGCCAGCAGCTTGAAGGACAGTGGATCACCCCTCCACTTT.

This clonotype was detected ten times or more. This chain connects TRBV2 to TRBJ1-5, with a possible D match to TRBD1 (5 bases). V was cut by 7 bases and J by 5 bases, with 15 bases left in between. Germline V CDR1 and CDR2: SNHLY, FYNNEI. This CDR3 comprises 14 residues. The CDR3 DNA is TGTGCCAGCACCCCGGGACTTTGGGATCAGCCCCAGCATTTT. This gives the protein CASTPGLWDQPQHF.

This clonotype was picked up many times. This chain joins TRBV10-3 and TRBJ1-5; TRBD1 is a possible D gene (6 bases). This CDR3 is 14 amino acids long. V lost 3 bases to trimming and J lost 2 bases, with 8 bases between them. The germline CDR1 and CDR2 sequences are ENHRY and SYGVKD. For the CDR3, the DNA is TGTGCCATCAGTGAAGGGGGGGGCAATCAGCCCCAGCATTTT. Protein sequence: CAISEGGGNQPQHF.

The genes are TRBV7-2 and TRBJ2-7; D remains ambiguous. Deletions cut 2 bases from V and 3 bases from J, with 11 bases between. This CDR3 is built from 14 residues. Germline-derived CDR1 and CDR2 are SGHTA and FQGNSA. CDR3 region: CASSLNALYYEQYF. The CDR3 DNA follows: TGTGCCAGCAGCTTAAACGCCTTGTACTACGAGCAGTACTTC.

The V gene is TRBV7-2, the J gene TRBJ2-2; D gene ambiguous. This CDR3 comprises 15 residues. The V and J ends lost 6 bases and 6 bases respectively, with 17 bases between them. Germline CDR1 SGHTA, CDR2 FQGNSA. CDR3 sequence reads: CASSPTRMQSGELFF. The CDR3 DNA sequence: TGTGCCAGCAGTCCTACACGGATGCAATCCGGGGAGCTGTTTTTT.

This clonotype was counted many times. The V gene is TRBV20-1, the J gene TRBJ2-5; D is perhaps TRBD1 (6 bases). This CDR3 has 12 residues. Germline V gene data show CDR1 as DFQATT and CDR2 as SNEGSKA (reference sequence). The CDR3: CSLWAGAETQYF. DNA of the CDR3: TGCAGCCTTTGGGCAGGGGCAGAGACCCAGTACTTC.

This clonotype was observed many times. The chain is built from TRBV7-2 and TRBJ1-2, with no clear D. The CDR3 is 15 residues long. V lost 8 bases and J 4 bases, leaving 20 bases between the germline ends. Germline V lookup: CDR1 SGHTA, CDR2 FQGNSA. CDR3 protein: CASAWGEDGLYGYTF. CDR3 bases: TGTGCCAGCGCCTGGGGAGAGGACGGACTCTATGGCTACACCTTC.

This chain uses TRBV7-2 with TRBJ2-3, with D tentatively TRBD2 (6 bases). The CDR3 has 16 residues. Trimming took off 5 bases at V and 5 bases at J, with 20 bases between the two ends. In germline, CDR1 is SGHTA, CDR2 FQGNSA. This CDR3 is CASSTWGGELIDTQYF. The CDR3 nucleotides are TGTGCCAGCAGCACATGGGGAGGAGAATTGATAGATACGCAGTATTTT.

This clonotype occurred many times. V is TRBV5-6 and J is TRBJ2-3, with a possible D match to TRBD2 (6 bases). Germline V CDR1 and CDR2: SGHDT, YYEEEE. V lost 2 bases and J 2 bases, leaving 12 bases between the germline ends. The CDR3 extends over 15 amino acids. CDR3 protein: CASSFGTGATDTQYF. CDR3 sequence (DNA): TGTGCCAGCAGCTTCGGGACGGGAGCCACAGATACGCAGTATTTT.